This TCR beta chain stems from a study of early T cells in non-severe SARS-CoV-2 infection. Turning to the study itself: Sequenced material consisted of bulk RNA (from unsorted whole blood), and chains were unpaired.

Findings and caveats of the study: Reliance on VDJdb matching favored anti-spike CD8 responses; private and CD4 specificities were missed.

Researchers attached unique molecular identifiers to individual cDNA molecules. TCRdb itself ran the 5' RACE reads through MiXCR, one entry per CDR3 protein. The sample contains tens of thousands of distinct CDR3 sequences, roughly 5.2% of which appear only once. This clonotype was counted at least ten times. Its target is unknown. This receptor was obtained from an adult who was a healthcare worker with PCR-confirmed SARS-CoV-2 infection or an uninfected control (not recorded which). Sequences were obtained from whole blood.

CDR3 protein: CASRGRGASNEKLFF. DNA for the CDR3: TGTGCCAGCAGGGGGAGAGGGGCATCGAATGAAAAACTGTTTTTT. V and J are TRBV28 and TRBJ1-4; D is perhaps TRBD1 (5 bases). The CDR3 has 15 residues. Germline CDR1 MDHEN, CDR2 SYDVKM. V shed 6 bases and J shed 5 bases, with 16 bases lying between them.